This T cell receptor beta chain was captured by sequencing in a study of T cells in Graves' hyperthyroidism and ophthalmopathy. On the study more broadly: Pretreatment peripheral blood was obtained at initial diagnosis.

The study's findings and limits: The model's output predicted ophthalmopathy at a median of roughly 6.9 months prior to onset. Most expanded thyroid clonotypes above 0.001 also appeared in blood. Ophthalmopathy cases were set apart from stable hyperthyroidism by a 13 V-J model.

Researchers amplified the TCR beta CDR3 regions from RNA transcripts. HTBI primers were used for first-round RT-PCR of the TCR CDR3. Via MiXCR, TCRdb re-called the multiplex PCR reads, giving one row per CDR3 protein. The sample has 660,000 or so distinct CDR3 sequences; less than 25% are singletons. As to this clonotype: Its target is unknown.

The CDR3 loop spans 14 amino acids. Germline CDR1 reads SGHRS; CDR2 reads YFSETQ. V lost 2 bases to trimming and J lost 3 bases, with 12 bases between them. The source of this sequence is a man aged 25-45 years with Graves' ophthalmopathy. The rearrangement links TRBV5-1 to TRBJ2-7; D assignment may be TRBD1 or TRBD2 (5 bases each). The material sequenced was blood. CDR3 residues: CASSFEGKNYEQYF. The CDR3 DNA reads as TGCGCCAGCAGCTTCGAGGGGAAAAACTACGAGCAGTACTTC.